The clone carrying this TCR beta chain was picked up a small number of times. Its target is unknown. The data were taken from a study of beta chain features in type 1 diabetes. Study-wide results and limits: Patients' naive, central memory and regulatory TCRB repertoires appeared more alike than those of healthy donors. In every one of the four CD4+ subsets, TCRB CDR3s were moderately but significantly shorter in Type 1 diabetes patients.

The CDR3 totals 11 residues. Germline assignment: CDR1 SEHNR and CDR2 FQNEAQ (reference sequence). V lost 5 bases to trimming and J lost 8 bases, with 9 bases between them. Expressed TCRB transcripts were sequenced because the entire RNA isolate underwent reverse transcription. The data were produced by immunoSEQ multiplex PCR, yet TCRdb's version contains in-frame clones alone and is incomplete. The repertoire holds 37,000 or so clones, 49% seen once, with 0.72% in the top ten. Sequenced: central memory CD4+ T cells from blood. The chain links TRBV7-9 to TRBJ1-2, with a tentative D call TRBD1 (5 bases). The TCR sequence derives from a woman younger than 30 in good health. The CDR3 spells CASSIRGGYTF. For the CDR3, the DNA is TGTGCCAGCAGCATAAGGGGAGGCTACACCTTC.